This T cell receptor (beta chain) was identified in a study of shared clonotypes between healthy human individuals. The germline V and J ends were trimmed by 1 base and 7 bases, with 11 bases remaining between them. This CDR3 comprises 13 residues. Germline V gene data show CDR1 as SGHTA and CDR2 as FQGTGA. Some clones are missing from TCRdb's copy, which holds only in-frame ones; the method was immunoSEQ multiplex PCR. Here the sample spans around 1 million clones, over 75% being singletons. The study, taken as a whole, reports: Several donors shared around 5.1% of their naive CD4 clonotypes. Naive subsets usually exceeded memory subsets in estimated richness.

Concerning this clone: What it recognizes is unknown. A far larger clone is off by one base, so a read error is likely.

The chain joins TRBV7-3 to TRBJ2-7; D could derive from TRBD1 or TRBD2 (5 bases each). The sequenced material came from memory CD4+ T cells sorted from blood. Documented subset: CD45RA-negative fraction. This receptor was taken from a man younger than 35 in good health. The CDR3 protein is CASSLKVGVEQYF. The CDR3 nucleotides read TGTGCCAGCAGCTTAAAGGTGGGGGTTGAGCAGTACTTC.